This T cell receptor beta chain comes out of a study of preoperative IRX-2 immunotherapy in early breast cancer. The V gene end was trimmed by 1 base and the J gene end by 8 bases; junction bases not matched to a gene: 3. CDR3 length equals 14 residues. Germline loops: CDR1 LNHDA, CDR2 SQIVND (reference sequence). This clone has just a few counts. The sample's treatment: preoperative locoregional IRX-2 cytokine immunotherapy. This phase Ib study tested locoregional IRX-2 cytokine immunotherapy given before surgery. Some clones are missing from TCRdb's copy, which holds only in-frame ones; the method was immunoSEQ multiplex PCR. The data hold about 32,000 clones, with less than 90% observed a single time.

The specimen comprised lymph node tissue, sampled from a patient treated with IRX-2 immunotherapy. This TCR was sampled from a human donor with breast cancer. This rearrangement joins TRBV19 to TRBJ1-4, with 8 bases fitting TRBD1. CDR3 protein: CASSIADRDEKLFF. The CDR3 coding sequence is TGTGCCAGTAGTATAGCGGACAGGGACGAAAAACTGTTTTTT.